One and the same sample provided the 30 T cell receptor beta chains below, sequenced in a study of control samples from healthy donors and cancer patients. Clones were read by immunoSEQ multiplex PCR, and TCRdb kept only the in-frame ones, dropping some. The repertoire has some 130,000 clones, around 93% of them found once; the top ten carry roughly 1.7%. Sequencing was carried out using PBMCs. These receptors were collected from a man between 50 and 59 years old with head and neck cancer.

The chain recombines TRBV4-2 with TRBJ2-5, with 7 nucleotides matching TRBD1. The germline V gene has CDR1 LGHNA and CDR2 YNFKEQ. Trimming took 3 bases from V and 2 from J; bases not matched to a gene: 15. This CDR3 contains 18 residues. CDR3 coding DNA: TGTGCCAGCAGCCAGAGTTTTTCAGGGACAGCCGAGCAAGAGACCCAGTACTTC. Protein: CASSQSFSGTAEQETQYF.

The DNA of the CDR3 is TGTGCCAGCACTACGGACCGGCGACTGGTCGAGCAGTACTTC. It specifies CASTTDRRLVEQYF. The V and J genes are TRBV6-5 and TRBJ2-7; D remains ambiguous. V gave up 7 bases and J gave up 6 bases, with 19 bases separating them. The germline V gene encodes CDR1 MNHEY and CDR2 SVGAGI. This CDR3 has 14 amino acids.

The sample holds one count of this clone. The gene calls are TRBV28 and TRBJ2-7; 7 bases match TRBD2. The V gene's germline CDR1 is MDHEN and CDR2 SYDVKM. V shed 3 bases, J shed 1 base, and the junction held 6 bases outside the gene matches. The CDR3 runs to 15 residues. The CDR3 DNA reads as TGTGCCAGCAGTTTGGGGGGGACCCTGTCCTACGAGCAGTACTTC. The encoded protein is CASSLGGTLSYEQYF.

V and J are TRBV7-2 and TRBJ2-3; D not resolved. Trimming removed 5 bases at V and 2 bases at J, with 5 bases between. This CDR3 has 12 residues. Germline assignment: CDR1 SGHTA and CDR2 FQGNSA. The CDR3 protein is CASSQNTDTQYF. In nucleotides, the CDR3 is TGTGCCAGCAGCCAGAACACAGATACGCAGTATTTT.

The chain uses TRBV19 and TRBJ1-2, with D perhaps TRBD1 (6 bases). The V end lost 3 bases, the J end lost 7 bases, and 21 bases lay between the germline ends. The CDR3 contains 16 residues. Looked up from germline, CDR1 is LNHDA and CDR2 is SQIVND (reference sequence). The CDR3 is CASSILETGGPGGYTF. DNA of the CDR3: TGTGCCAGTAGTATTCTGGAGACAGGTGGGCCGGGTGGCTACACCTTC.

The chain couples TRBV5-1 to TRBJ1-6, with D hard to call. The CDR3 is made up of 15 amino acids. Trimming shortened V by 3 bases and J by 5 bases, and 12 bases separated the two germline ends. Germline CDR1 SGHRS, CDR2 YFSETQ. Here the CDR3 DNA reads TGCGCCAGCAGCTCCTATGGGGATCATAATTCACCCCTCCACTTT. This codes for CASSSYGDHNSPLHF.

V gene TRBV3-1 (or the pseudogene TRBV3-2) combines with J gene TRBJ2-4, with 9 bases aligning to TRBD1. Germline CDR1 LGHDT, CDR2 YNNKEL (reference sequence). This CDR3 comprises 13 residues. Trimming took 4 bases from V and 13 from J; bases not matched to a gene: 8. The CDR3 sequence: CASSLGQGPAQYF. The CDR3 DNA sequence: TGTGCCAGCAGCCTCGGACAGGGGCCCGCACAGTACTTC.

Concerning this clone itself: The junction shows a germline mismatch at one end, possibly a read error. The chain links TRBV6-1 to TRBJ1-5; D possibly corresponds to TRBD1 (5 bases). CDR1 MNHNS and CDR2 SASEGT come from the germline V gene. CDR3 length: 14 amino acids. For the CDR3, the DNA is TGTGCCAGCAGTGAATATTCGGGGACCCAGCTCCAGCATTTT. This encodes CASSEYSGTQLQHF.

This sequence joins TRBV5-1 and TRBJ1-2; D not certain. The CDR3 is 13 residues long. The germline gives CDR1 SGHRS, CDR2 YFSETQ. V was cut by 7 bases and J by 0 bases, with 10 bases left in between. CDR3 amino acids: CASSGGANYGYTF. The CDR3 DNA reads as TGCGCCAGCTCCGGAGGAGCTAACTATGGCTACACCTTC.

The chain carries TRBV28 and TRBJ1-1, with unresolved D. Between the trimmed V and J ends, which lost 2 bases and 1 base, there was a span of 8 bases. Germline V CDR1 and CDR2: MDHEN, SYDVKM. CDR3 length: 14 amino acids. The CDR3 spells CASSLRVENTEAFF. Here the CDR3 DNA reads TGTGCCAGCAGTTTACGGGTGGAGAACACTGAAGCTTTCTTT.

This sequence joins TRBV30 and TRBJ1-4, with D uncertain. The germline CDR1 and CDR2 sequences are GTSNPN and SVGIG (reference sequence). The CDR3 contains 14 residues. Trimming took off 2 bases at V and 2 bases at J, with 9 bases between the two ends. The CDR3 sequence is CAWSYSSTNEKLFF. The CDR3 coding sequence is TGTGCCTGGAGTTACAGTAGCACTAATGAAAAACTGTTTTTT.

This chain links TRBV19 with TRBJ2-6; D is possibly TRBD2 (5 bases). The germline CDR1 and CDR2 sequences are LNHDA and SQIVND (reference sequence). V gave up 3 bases and J gave up 4 bases, with 10 bases separating them. The CDR3 has 15 residues. The DNA of the CDR3 is TGTGCCAGTAGTATTAGGACGGGGGGGGCCAACGTCCTGACTTTC. Its protein product is CASSIRTGGANVLTF.

This clone showed up just a few times. The rearrangement links TRBV27 to TRBJ1-5; TRBD1 agrees at 8 bases. CDR3 length: 18 amino acids. Germline V gene lookup returns CDR1 MNHEY and CDR2 SMNVEV (reference sequence). V lost 5 bases to trimming and J lost 1 base; unmatched junction nucleotides: 13. CDR3 in DNA: TGTGCCAGCAGTGCGAGCCTCACAGGGGGGAAAAGCAATCAGCCCCAGCATTTT. This codes for CASSASLTGGKSNQPQHF.

The rearrangement uses TRBV4-1 and TRBJ2-7; D may be TRBD1 (6 bases). Trimming cost V 3 bases and J 2 bases, with 8 bases left between them. CDR3 size: 13 residues. CDR1 and CDR2 (germline): MGHRA, YSYEKL. CDR3 protein: CASSQGATYEQYF. DNA for the CDR3: TGCGCCAGCAGCCAGGGGGCCACCTACGAGCAGTACTTC.

The V call is TRBV6-2 or TRBV6-3, the J call TRBJ2-7, with a weak D call TRBD1 (6 bases). CDR3 length: 14 residues. The V end lost 4 bases, the J end lost 0 bases, and 10 bases lay between the germline ends. Germline CDR1 MNHEY, CDR2 SVGEGT. The DNA of the CDR3 is TGTGCCAGCAGTTTTGGGGGCCGCTCCTACGAGCAGTACTTC. This gives the protein CASSFGGRSYEQYF.

The chain uses TRBV7-9 and TRBJ1-2; weak D call: TRBD1 (5 bases). The CDR3 runs 13 residues. V lost 7 bases to trimming and J lost 2 bases, with 11 bases between them. Germline-derived CDR1 and CDR2 are SEHNR and FQNEAQ (reference sequence). DNA for the CDR3: TGTGCCAGCACCGAATCAGGGAACTATGGCTACACCTTC. Translation: CASTESGNYGYTF.

This clone has just one count. The rearrangement links TRBV7-2 to TRBJ2-1; possible D gene TRBD2, 5 bases. Germline V lookup: CDR1 SGHTA, CDR2 FQGNSA. The CDR3 totals 15 residues. Trimming took 1 base from V and 8 from J, leaving 15 bases between them. The CDR3 spells CASSLERFTTDEQFF. The DNA for the CDR3 is TGTGCCAGCAGCTTAGAGCGGTTTACGACCGATGAGCAGTTCTTC.

This chain connects TRBV9 to TRBJ2-3; 8 bases fit TRBD2. Germline lookup yields CDR1 SGDLS and CDR2 YYNGEE. Trimming removed 3 bases from V and 4 bases from J; junction bases left unmatched: 7. The CDR3 extends over 15 amino acids. DNA for the CDR3: TGTGCCAGCAGCGAGGGACTAGGAAGACCAGATACGCAGTATTTT. Translation: CASSEGLGRPDTQYF.

V is TRBV5-6 and J is TRBJ2-3; D is uncertain. The CDR3 extends over 12 amino acids. Germline CDR1 SGHDT, CDR2 YYEEEE. The ends were cut back, 3 bases at V and 1 base at J, with 3 bases in the middle. CDR3 nucleotides: TGTGCCAGCAGCTCGGGCACAGATACGCAGTATTTT. Amino acid sequence: CASSSGTDTQYF.

This clone was found once. The V gene is TRBV7-9, the J gene TRBJ1-1; D remains ambiguous. The CDR3 sequence is 14 residues long. Germline V gene sequence: CDR1 SEHNR, CDR2 FQNEAQ (reference sequence). Between the trimmed V and J ends, which lost 3 bases and 1 base, there was a span of 9 bases. The CDR3 spells CASSFSRPNTEAFF. The DNA for the CDR3 is TGTGCCAGCAGCTTTTCCAGACCGAACACTGAAGCTTTCTTT. Looking up the rest from reference TRBV7-9 and TRBJ1-1 gives the full variable domain: DTGVSQNPRHKITKRGQNVTFRCDPISEHNRLYWYRQTLGQGPEFLTYFQNEAQLEKSRLLSDRFSAERPKGSFSTLEIQRTEQGDSAMYLCASSFSRPNTEAFFGQGTRLTVV.

The chain couples TRBV6-1 to TRBJ1-6, with D maybe TRBD1 (5 bases). Trimming pared 2 bases from V and 9 bases from J, leaving 14 bases between. From germline, CDR1 is MNHNS and CDR2 SASEGT. This CDR3 contains 15 residues. The chain's CDR3 is CASSERGPVSSPLHF. CDR3 in DNA: TGTGCCAGCAGTGAAAGGGGTCCCGTTAGTTCACCCCTCCACTTT.

Comment on this clone: At the DNA level, this CDR3 is encoded by other sequences in the same sample as well. The V call is TRBV3-1 (or the pseudogene TRBV3-2), the J call TRBJ2-7; D gene uncertain. The CDR3 is 12 amino acids. Germline CDR1 and CDR2: LGHDT and YNNKEL (reference sequence). V was clipped by 3 bases and J by 1 base, with 4 bases between them. Written as DNA, the CDR3 is TGTGCCAGCAGCCAGATATCCTACGAGCAGTACTTC. Its translation is CASSQISYEQYF.

Comments on this clone: The junction and the germline gene differ at one end; a read error may be behind it. V and J are TRBV11-2 and TRBJ2-7, with D tentatively TRBD2 (7 bases). The CDR3 covers 15 residues. Germline lookup yields CDR1 SGHAT and CDR2 FQNNGV. CDR3 sequence: CASRHRGALSYEQCF. CDR3 in DNA: TGTGCCAGCAGACACCGGGGGGCCCTCTCCTACGAGCAGTGCTTC.

This chain joins TRBV2 and TRBJ1-5, with no clear D. Per germline, CDR1 SNHLY and CDR2 FYNNEI. The CDR3 has 12 amino acids. V was clipped by 3 bases and J by 3 bases, with 3 bases between them. CDR3 sequence reads: CASSEVNQPQHF. CDR3 bases: TGTGCCAGCAGTGAGGTCAATCAGCCCCAGCATTTT.

This clone was counted only a few times. The chain uses TRBV5-1 and TRBJ2-2; TRBD2 might be the D (5 bases). The V gene lost 1 base and the J gene lost 13 bases, with 11 bases spanning the gap. This CDR3 is built from 12 residues. Germline CDR1 reads SGHRS; CDR2 reads YFSETQ. Here the CDR3 DNA reads TGCGCCAGCAGCTTGCTCGCGGGCGGGCTGTTTTTT. This translates into CASSLLAGGLFF.

The chain joins TRBV4-2 to TRBJ1-1; the match to TRBD1 covers 9 bases. This CDR3 is 16 amino acids long. The junction had 9 bases not matched to a gene; V was cut back by 4 bases and J by 3 bases. The germline gives CDR1 LGHNA, CDR2 YNFKEQ. The CDR3 here is CASSRTGEDGDTEAFF. The CDR3 coding sequence is TGTGCCAGCAGCCGGACAGGGGAAGATGGGGACACTGAAGCTTTCTTT.

The rearrangement joins TRBV7-9 to TRBJ2-7; D gene ambiguous. CDR1 and CDR2 (germline): SEHNR, FQNEAQ (reference sequence). Trimming cost V 4 bases and J 5 bases, with 9 bases left between them. CDR3 length equals 12 residues. This chain's CDR3 is CASSSIGNEQYF. CDR3 nucleotides: TGTGCCAGCAGCTCTATTGGGAACGAGCAGTACTTC.

This clone was picked up one time. V and J are TRBV12-3 or TRBV12-4 and TRBJ1-4; TRBD1 is a possible D gene (5 bases). The CDR3 has 13 residues. The V end was cut by 7 bases, the J end by 8 bases, with 14 bases between. This CDR3 is CASKETVEEKLFF. CDR3 bases: TGTGCCAGCAAGGAGACAGTTGAGGAAAAACTGTTTTTT.

This clone was observed once. V is TRBV2 and J is TRBJ2-5; TRBD1 matches at 8 bases. Germline CDR1 and CDR2: SNHLY and FYNNEI. CDR3 length: 16 amino acids. The V segment lost 6 bases and the J segment 3 bases; nucleotides outside the gene matches: 12. The CDR3 here is CASRLRTGTGEETQYF. CDR3 bases: TGTGCCAGCAGATTACGTACCGGGACAGGAGAAGAGACCCAGTACTTC.

The genes are TRBV27 and TRBJ2-5; TRBD1 might be the D (6 bases). There are 13 residues in the CDR3. The germline V and J ends were trimmed by 10 bases and 5 bases, with 17 bases remaining between them. Looked up from germline, CDR1 is MNHEY and CDR2 is SMNVEV (reference sequence). The CDR3 sequence is CATSTGPRETQYF. CDR3 in DNA: TGTGCCACCTCGACAGGTCCCCGGGAGACCCAGTACTTC.